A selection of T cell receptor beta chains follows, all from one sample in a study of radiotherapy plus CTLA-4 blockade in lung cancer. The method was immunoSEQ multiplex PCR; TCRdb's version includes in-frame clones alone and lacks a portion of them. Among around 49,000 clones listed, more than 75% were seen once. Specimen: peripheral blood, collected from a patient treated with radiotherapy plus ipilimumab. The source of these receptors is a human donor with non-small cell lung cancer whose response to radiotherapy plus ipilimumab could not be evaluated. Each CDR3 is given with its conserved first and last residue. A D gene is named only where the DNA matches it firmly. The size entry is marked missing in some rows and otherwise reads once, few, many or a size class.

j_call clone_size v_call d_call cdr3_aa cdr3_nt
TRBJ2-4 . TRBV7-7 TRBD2 CASSPERGDIQYF TGTGCTAGCAGCCCCGAACGGGGGGACATTCAGTACTTC
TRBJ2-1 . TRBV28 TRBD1 CASTVDRGKSNEQFF TGTGCCAGCACCGTCGACAGGGGGAAATCAAATGAGCAGTTCTTC
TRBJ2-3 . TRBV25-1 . CASSDGQQSTDTQYF TGTGCCAGCAGTGATGGACAGCAAAGCACAGATACGCAGTATTTT
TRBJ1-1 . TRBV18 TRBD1 CASSPWDRANTEAFF TGTGCCAGCTCACCATGGGACAGGGCCAACACTGAAGCTTTCTTT
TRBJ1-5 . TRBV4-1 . CASSRQIYQPQHF TGCGCCAGCAGTCGACAGATCTATCAGCCCCAGCATTTT
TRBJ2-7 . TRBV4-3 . CASSQESGAAYEQYF TGCGCCAGCAGCCAAGAGTCAGGGGCTGCCTACGAGCAGTACTTC
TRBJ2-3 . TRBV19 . CASSITGIGDTQYF TGTGCCAGTAGTATAACAGGGATAGGAGATACGCAGTATTTT
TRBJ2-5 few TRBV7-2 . CASSFGGGGETQYF TGTGCCAGCAGCTTTGGGGGAGGGGGGGAGACCCAGTACTTC
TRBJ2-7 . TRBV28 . CASSSNRVGEQYF TGTGCCAGCAGTAGCAACAGGGTGGGGGAGCAGTACTTC
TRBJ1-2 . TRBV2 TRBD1 CASKADRGQILRDYGYTF TGTGCCAGCAAGGCTGACCGGGGACAGATCCTCAGGGACTATGGCTACACCTTC
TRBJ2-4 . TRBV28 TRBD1 CASSIGTGRGGNIQYF TGTGCCAGCAGTATAGGGACAGGGAGAGGAGGAAACATTCAGTACTTC
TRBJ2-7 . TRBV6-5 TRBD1 CASSTGQVLSYEQYF TGTGCCAGCAGCACCGGACAGGTTCTCTCCTACGAGCAGTACTTC
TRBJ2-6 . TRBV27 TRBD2 CASSPSGRASGANVLTF TGTGCCAGCAGTCCTAGCGGGAGGGCGTCTGGGGCCAACGTCCTGACTTTC
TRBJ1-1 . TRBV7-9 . CASSRSGELITEAFF TGTGCCAGCAGCCGTTCAGGGGAGTTGATAACTGAAGCTTTCTTT
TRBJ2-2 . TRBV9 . CASSGYRDWSAGELFF TGTGCCAGCAGCGGTTACCGGGACTGGAGCGCCGGGGAGCTGTTTTTT
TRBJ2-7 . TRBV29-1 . CSVQDSTYEQYF TGCAGCGTACAAGACTCTACCTACGAGCAGTACTTC
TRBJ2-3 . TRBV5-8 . CASSLGRYTDTQYF TGTGCCAGCAGCTTGGGCAGGTACACAGATACGCAGTATTTT
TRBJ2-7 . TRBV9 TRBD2 CASSVGSGGTYEQYF TGTGCCAGCAGCGTAGGTAGCGGGGGGACCTACGAGCAGTACTTC
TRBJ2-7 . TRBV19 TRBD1 CASSIGTGETYEQYF TGTGCCAGTAGTATAGGGACAGGGGAAACCTACGAGCAGTACTTC
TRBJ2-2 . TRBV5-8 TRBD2 CASSGTSGPYGELFF TGTGCCAGCAGCGGGACTAGCGGACCTTATGGGGAGCTGTTTTTT
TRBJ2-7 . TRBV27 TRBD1 CASSGRDRVYEQYF TGTGCCAGCAGTGGCCGGGACAGGGTATACGAGCAGTACTTC
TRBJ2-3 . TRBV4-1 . CASSHQDTLSTDTQYF TGCGCCAGCAGCCACCAGGACACGCTAAGCACAGATACGCAGTATTTT
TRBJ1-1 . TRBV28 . CATLKSPRRAPNTEAFF TGTGCCACTCTCAAATCCCCCCGCCGAGCCCCTAACACTGAAGCTTTCTTT
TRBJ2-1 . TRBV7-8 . CASSSTKGGEGDYNEQFF TGTGCCAGCAGCTCAACGAAGGGGGGGGAGGGCGACTACAATGAGCAGTTCTTC
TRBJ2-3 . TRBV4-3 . CASSQSGEADTQYF TGCGCCAGCAGCCAATCCGGGGAAGCAGATACGCAGTATTTT
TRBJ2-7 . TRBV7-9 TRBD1 CASSDERDRTYEQYF TGTGCCAGCAGCGACGAAAGGGACAGGACCTACGAGCAGTACTTC
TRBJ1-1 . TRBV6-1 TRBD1 CASSERRTGAGFRAFF TGTGCCAGCAGTGAACGGAGGACAGGGGCAGGTTTTAGAGCTTTCTTT